The present T cell receptor beta chain was sequenced within a study of technical replicates of blood from a few donors. The CDR3 is 17 amino acids. Germline V gene sequence: CDR1 SQVTM, CDR2 ANQGSEA. V dropped 0 bases and J dropped 3; count of bases not matched to a gene: 8. Profiling relied on immunoSEQ multiplex PCR, and the TCRdb table lists in-frame clones only, not all of them. Here the sample spans around 15,000 clones, roughly 91% being singletons. Input material: PBMCs. The receptor comes from a human donor in good health. V usage is TRBV29-1 and J usage is TRBJ2-7; 13 bases match TRBD2. The CDR3: CSVEDPTGLAGVYEQYF. CDR3 in DNA: TGCAGCGTTGAAGACCCAACCGGACTAGCGGGAGTCTACGAGCAGTACTTC.